Described below is a single T cell receptor beta chain sequence and its context. The record originates from a study of blood T cell repertoires in COVID-19. Using immunoSEQ multiplex PCR, the repertoire was profiled, and TCRdb retains in-frame clones only, with some absent. This sample has about 200,000 clones; 70% to 90% occur once, and the top ten carry approximately 8.2%. In terms of age and location, participants ranged from roughly 18 to 90 years and lived in about 25 US areas. Cohort 3 recovery required two negative PCRs, clearance, or symptom resolution. This CDR3 has 13 amino acids. V dropped 5 bases and J dropped 6; count of bases not matched to a gene: 1. Germline V gene data show CDR1 as MGHDK and CDR2 as SYGVNS.

This chain uses TRBV25-1 with TRBJ2-2; 9 bases map to TRBD1. The sample comprised PBMCs or T cells enriched from blood (not recorded which). The source is a woman under 30 who had recovered from COVID-19. The CDR3 DNA follows: TGTGCCAGCAGTAACAGGGGGCCCGGGGAGCTGTTTTTT. It specifies CASSNRGPGELFF.